The rows below give T cell receptor beta chains drawn from one sample of a study of response to subunit inactivated influenza vaccine. TCRdb processed the RT-PCR reads anew with MiXCR; each CDR3 protein has one entry. The table shows around 490,000 distinct CDR3 sequences, with around 8% occurring only once. The sample was PBMCs from blood, taken less than 30 months after vaccination. The receptors here all came from a man between 50 and 69 years old who received an inactivated influenza vaccine. CDR3s leave out the opening cysteine and the closing phenylalanine or tryptophan.

V gene	J gene	CDR3 protein
TRBV28	TRBJ1-1	ASSVDRVLDLENTEAF
TRBV20-1	TRBJ1-1	SARGTNTEAF
TRBV28	TRBJ2-5	ASSLSSGRETQY
TRBV20-1	TRBJ2-2	SARDPSLGLASGTGELF
TRBV29-1	TRBJ2-7	SVETAGSYEQY
TRBV2	TRBJ2-2	ASSKGTGSNTGELF
TRBV18	TRBJ2-2	ASSPRRVELF
TRBV14	TRBJ1-1	ASSQGTGSMNTEAF
TRBV5-1	TRBJ1-1	ASSLISTGNTEAF
TRBV5-1	TRBJ2-3	ASSLPQTASTDTQY
TRBV20-1	TRBJ2-1	SAVSGRAHNEQF
TRBV20-1	TRBJ2-1	SARDGTSGAFNEQF
TRBV5-6	TRBJ2-2	ASSPRPGPFLGELF
TRBV5-1	TRBJ2-5	ASSKLTTRQETQY
TRBV4-3	TRBJ1-1	ASSQDRTGVTTEAF
TRBV6-2/TRBV6-3	TRBJ2-5	ASSRWDRGETQY
TRBV5-1	TRBJ2-3	ASSRQGRRTDTQY
TRBV9	TRBJ2-7	ASSVDPGEGSYEQY
TRBV7-9	TRBJ1-1	ASSPPLVGLMNTEAF
TRBV6-5	TRBJ1-3	ASSSGHTFSGNTIY
TRBV5-1	TRBJ2-4	ASSLQGDIPKNIQY
TRBV7-2	TRBJ2-5	ASSPRGLQETQY
TRBV20-1	TRBJ2-7	SARAQQRRGLGEQY
TRBV6-2/TRBV6-3	TRBJ2-1	ASSYLASGYNEQF
TRBV6-2/TRBV6-3	TRBJ2-5	ASSQDIFQETQY
TRBV9	TRBJ2-1	ASAGLAGCNEQF
TRBV4-1	TRBJ1-3	ASSQERPSGNTIY
TRBV7-9	TRBJ2-7	ASSLVSLGAHEQY
TRBV3-1	TRBJ2-3	ASSHLAGSTDTQY
TRBV4-3	TRBJ2-7	ASSQKGTSGDEGYEQY
TRBV7-2	TRBJ2-3	ASSLMPSGSRTDTQY
TRBV25-1	TRBJ2-1	ASSEYNEQF
TRBV28	TRBJ2-1	ASKSDGEQF
TRBV7-9	TRBJ2-7	ASSLAWDRGGEQY
TRBV4-3	TRBJ1-5	ASSQERGGNQPQH
TRBV12-3/TRBV12-4	TRBJ1-5	ASSIQGISNQPQH
TRBV3-1	TRBJ2-5	ASSLRPSGYQETQY
TRBV6-2/TRBV6-3	TRBJ2-7	ASSYSGTGPDRQY
TRBV6-2/TRBV6-3	TRBJ1-6	ASTGAAWNSPLH
TRBV10-3	TRBJ2-5	AISESAGGSETQY
TRBV4-1	TRBJ1-5	ASSQPTGTQENQPQH
TRBV19	TRBJ2-1	ASSIAGVGNEQF
TRBV20-1	TRBJ2-1	SARVLAGGSYNEQF
TRBV28	TRBJ2-7	ASSLSAYEQY
TRBV27	TRBJ1-5	ASRQAQIGNQPQH
TRBV11-2	TRBJ2-1	ASSSGIYNEQF
TRBV20-1	TRBJ2-7	SARENSGPYEQY
TRBV10-3	TRBJ2-1	AISEGFRDEQF
TRBV6-5	TRBJ2-2	ASSYLTGELF
TRBV2	TRBJ1-2	ASTRQGDYGYT
TRBV12-3/TRBV12-4	TRBJ1-2	ASSTGGYGYT